This TCR beta chain comes out of a study of T cells in Graves' hyperthyroidism and ophthalmopathy. The CDR3 is 14 residues long. Trimming cost V 3 bases and J 6 bases, with 13 bases left between them. Germline V gives CDR1 SGHTA, CDR2 FQGTGA. This clonotype has a count of ten or more. What it binds is not known. Regions amplified from RNA transcripts were the TCR beta CDR3 regions. HTBI primers were used for first-round RT-PCR of the TCR CDR3. TCRdb processed the multiplex PCR reads anew with MiXCR; each CDR3 protein has one entry. The sample consists of approximately 320,000 distinct CDR3 sequences, roughly 17% of them appearing once. Each diagnosis drew on symptoms, thyroxine, TRAb, thyroid ultrasound and orbital computed tomography findings. Fresh peripheral blood, about 9.9 ml, yielded the PBMCs. Study results and limitations: Most clonotypes that expanded in the thyroid above 0.001 also showed up in blood.

The sequence came from a man aged 25-40 years with Graves' hyperthyroidism. V and J are TRBV7-3 and TRBJ2-3; D tentatively fits TRBD1 or TRBD2 (5 bases each). The sample comprised blood. CDR3 region: CASSFRGRPDTQYF. CDR3 bases: TGTGCCAGCAGCTTTAGGGGACGTCCCGATACGCAGTATTTT.